This record looks at one TCR beta chain sequence and its context. The sample's time point: blood at routine non-recurrence follow-up after resection. Researchers sequenced whole RNA taken from tumor, nontumor lung or frozen PBMC without sorting. TCRdb ran MiXCR on the 5' RACE reads and lists one entry per CDR3 protein. The sample includes approximately 100,000 distinct CDR3 sequences, just under 20% of them seen just once. This record belongs to a study of spatial heterogeneity in lung cancer. Study summary: Available follow-up PBMC samples, collected a median of roughly 2 years post-resection, were sequenced. The study observed each unique TCR and UMI combination more than ten times on average in raw reads. Each time, sequencing found more beta-chain sequences than alpha-chain sequences.

The CDR3 totals 13 residues. The germline gives CDR1 SGHRS, CDR2 YFSETQ. Trimming removed 6 bases from V and 5 bases from J, with 13 bases in between. The chain uses TRBV5-1 and TRBJ2-3; D is unclear. The clonotype comes from a male donor with early-stage non-small cell lung cancer. The sequenced sample was PBMCs, obtained at follow-up. The CDR3 sequence: CASMRPPIDTQYF. CDR3 nucleotides: TGCGCCAGCATGAGGCCACCCATAGATACGCAGTATTTT.